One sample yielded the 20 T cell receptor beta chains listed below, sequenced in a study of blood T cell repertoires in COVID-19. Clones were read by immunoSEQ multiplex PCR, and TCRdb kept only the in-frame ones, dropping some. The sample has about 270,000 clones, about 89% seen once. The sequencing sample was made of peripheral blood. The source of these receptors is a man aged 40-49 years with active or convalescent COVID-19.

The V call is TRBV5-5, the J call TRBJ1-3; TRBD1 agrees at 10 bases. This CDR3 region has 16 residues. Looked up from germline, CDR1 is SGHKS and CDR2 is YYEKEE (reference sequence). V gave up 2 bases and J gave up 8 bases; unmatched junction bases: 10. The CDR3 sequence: CASSFRTGGLEDTIYF. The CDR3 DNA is TGTGCCAGCAGCTTTAGGACAGGGGGGCTCGAGGACACCATATATTTT.

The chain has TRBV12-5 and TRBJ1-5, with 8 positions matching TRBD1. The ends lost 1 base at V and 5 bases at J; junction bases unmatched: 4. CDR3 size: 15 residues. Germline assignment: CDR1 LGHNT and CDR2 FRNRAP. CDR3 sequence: CASGLGQGAYQPQHF. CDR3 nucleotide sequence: TGTGCTAGTGGTTTGGGGCAGGGGGCCTATCAGCCCCAGCATTTT.

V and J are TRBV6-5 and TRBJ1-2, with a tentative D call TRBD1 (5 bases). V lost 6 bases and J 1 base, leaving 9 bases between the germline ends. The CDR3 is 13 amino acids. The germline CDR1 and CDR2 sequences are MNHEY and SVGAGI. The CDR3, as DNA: TGTGCCAGCAGCCCGGGGGTTAACTATGGCTACACCTTC. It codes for CASSPGVNYGYTF.

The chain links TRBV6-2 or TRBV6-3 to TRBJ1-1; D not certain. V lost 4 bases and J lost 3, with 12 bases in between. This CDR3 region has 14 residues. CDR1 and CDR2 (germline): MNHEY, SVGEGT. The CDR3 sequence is CASSLSAMYTEAFF. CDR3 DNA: TGTGCCAGCAGTTTGAGCGCAATGTACACTGAAGCTTTCTTT.

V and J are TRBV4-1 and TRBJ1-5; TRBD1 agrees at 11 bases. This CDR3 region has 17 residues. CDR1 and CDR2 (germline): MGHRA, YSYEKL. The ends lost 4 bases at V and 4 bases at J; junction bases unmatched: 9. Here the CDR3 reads CASSRDPGQGENQPQHF. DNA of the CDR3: TGCGCCAGCAGCCGAGATCCGGGACAGGGGGAAAATCAGCCCCAGCATTTT.

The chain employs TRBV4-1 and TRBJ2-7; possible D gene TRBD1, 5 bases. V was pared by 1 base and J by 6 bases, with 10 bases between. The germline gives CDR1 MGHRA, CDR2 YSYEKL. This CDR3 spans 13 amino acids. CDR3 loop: CASSQGTGSEQYF. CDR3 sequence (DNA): TGCGCCAGCAGCCAAGGTACAGGCAGCGAGCAGTACTTC.

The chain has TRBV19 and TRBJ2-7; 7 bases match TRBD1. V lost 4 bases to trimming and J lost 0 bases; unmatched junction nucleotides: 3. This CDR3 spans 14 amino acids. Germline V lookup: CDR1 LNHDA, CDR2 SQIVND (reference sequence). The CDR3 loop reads CASSTRQGSYEQYF. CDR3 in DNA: TGTGCCAGTAGTACCCGACAGGGCTCCTACGAGCAGTACTTC.

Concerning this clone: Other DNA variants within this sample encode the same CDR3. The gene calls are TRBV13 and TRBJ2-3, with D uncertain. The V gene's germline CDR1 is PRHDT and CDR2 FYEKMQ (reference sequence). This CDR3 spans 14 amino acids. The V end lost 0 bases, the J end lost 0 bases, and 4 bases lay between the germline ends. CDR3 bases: TGTGCCAGCAGCTTAGGCCTAAGCACAGATACGCAGTATTTT. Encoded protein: CASSLGLSTDTQYF.

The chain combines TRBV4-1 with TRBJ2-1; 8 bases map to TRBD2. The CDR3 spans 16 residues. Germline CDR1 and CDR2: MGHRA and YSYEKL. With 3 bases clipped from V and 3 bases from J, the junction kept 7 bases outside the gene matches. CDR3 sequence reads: CASSQLSGGIYNEQFF. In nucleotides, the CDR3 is TGCGCCAGCAGCCAGTTAAGCGGGGGAATCTACAATGAGCAGTTCTTC.

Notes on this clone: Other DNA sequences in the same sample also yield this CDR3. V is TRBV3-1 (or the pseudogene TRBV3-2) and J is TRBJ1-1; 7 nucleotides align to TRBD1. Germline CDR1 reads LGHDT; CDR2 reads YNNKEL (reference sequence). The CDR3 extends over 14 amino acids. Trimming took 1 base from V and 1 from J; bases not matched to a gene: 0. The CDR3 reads CASSQGQGNTEAFF. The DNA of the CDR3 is TGTGCCAGCAGCCAAGGACAGGGGAACACTGAAGCTTTCTTT.

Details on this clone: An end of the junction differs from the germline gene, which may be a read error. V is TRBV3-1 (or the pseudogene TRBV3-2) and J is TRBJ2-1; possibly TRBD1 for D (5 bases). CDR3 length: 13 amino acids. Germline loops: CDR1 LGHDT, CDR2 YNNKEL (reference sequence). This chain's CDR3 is CASSQGRLGLLVF. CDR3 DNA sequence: TGTGCCAGCAGCCAAGGGCGATTGGGGCTGTTGGTCTTC.

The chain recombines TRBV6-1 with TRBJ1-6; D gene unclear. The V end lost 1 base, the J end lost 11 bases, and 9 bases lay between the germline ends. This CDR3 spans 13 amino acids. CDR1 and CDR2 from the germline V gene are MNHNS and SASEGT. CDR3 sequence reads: CASSEVVAAPLHF. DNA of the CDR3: TGTGCCAGCAGTGAAGTTGTAGCAGCACCCCTCCACTTT.

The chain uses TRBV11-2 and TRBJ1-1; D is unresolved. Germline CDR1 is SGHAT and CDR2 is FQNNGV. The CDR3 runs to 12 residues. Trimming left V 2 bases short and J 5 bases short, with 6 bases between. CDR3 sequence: CASSLTGTEAFF. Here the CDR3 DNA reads TGTGCCAGCAGCTTAACGGGAACTGAAGCTTTCTTT.

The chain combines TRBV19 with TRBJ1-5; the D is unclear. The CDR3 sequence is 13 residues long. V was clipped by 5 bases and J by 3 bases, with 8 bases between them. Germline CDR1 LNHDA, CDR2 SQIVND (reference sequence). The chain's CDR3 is CASSYSYNQPQHF. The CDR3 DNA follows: TGTGCCAGTAGTTACAGTTACAATCAGCCCCAGCATTTT. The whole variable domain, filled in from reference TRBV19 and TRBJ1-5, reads DGGITQSPKYLFRKEGQNVTLSCEQNLNHDAMYWYRQDPGQGLRLIYYSQIVNDFQKGDIAEGYSVSREKKESFPLTVTSAQKNPTAFYLCASSYSYNQPQHFGDGTRLSIL.

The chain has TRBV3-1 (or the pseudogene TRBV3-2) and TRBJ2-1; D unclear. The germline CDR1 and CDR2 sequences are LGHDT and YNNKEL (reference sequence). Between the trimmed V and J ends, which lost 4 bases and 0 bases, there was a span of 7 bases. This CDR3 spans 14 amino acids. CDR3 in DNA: TGTGCCAGCAGCCCAAGCGACTCCTACAATGAGCAGTTCTTC. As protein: CASSPSDSYNEQFF.

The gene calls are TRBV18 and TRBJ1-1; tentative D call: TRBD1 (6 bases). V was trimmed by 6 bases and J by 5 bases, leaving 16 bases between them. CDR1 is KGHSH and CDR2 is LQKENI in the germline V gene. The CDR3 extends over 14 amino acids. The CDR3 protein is CASSYSGDRTEAFF. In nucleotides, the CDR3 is TGTGCCAGCTCCTATTCAGGGGACCGTACTGAAGCTTTCTTT.

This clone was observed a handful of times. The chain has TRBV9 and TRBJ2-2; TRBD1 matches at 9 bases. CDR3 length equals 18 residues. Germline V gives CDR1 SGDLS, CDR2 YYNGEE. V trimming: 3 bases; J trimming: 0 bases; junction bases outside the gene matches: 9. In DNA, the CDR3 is TGTGCCAGCAGCGGTAAACAGGGGGCATACGCGAACACCGGGGAGCTGTTTTTT. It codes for CASSGKQGAYANTGELFF. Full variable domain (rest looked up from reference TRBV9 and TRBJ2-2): DSGVTQTPKHLITATGQRVTLRCSPRSGDLSVYWYQQSLDQGLQFLIQYYNGEERAKGNILERFSAQQFPDLHSELNLSSLELGDSALYFCASSGKQGAYANTGELFFGEGSRLTVL.

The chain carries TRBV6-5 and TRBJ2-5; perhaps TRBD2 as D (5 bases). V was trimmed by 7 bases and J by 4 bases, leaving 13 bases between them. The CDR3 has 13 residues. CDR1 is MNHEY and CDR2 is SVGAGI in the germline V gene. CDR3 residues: CASTPEAGETQYF. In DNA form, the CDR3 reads TGTGCCAGCACCCCCGAGGCGGGAGAGACCCAGTACTTC.

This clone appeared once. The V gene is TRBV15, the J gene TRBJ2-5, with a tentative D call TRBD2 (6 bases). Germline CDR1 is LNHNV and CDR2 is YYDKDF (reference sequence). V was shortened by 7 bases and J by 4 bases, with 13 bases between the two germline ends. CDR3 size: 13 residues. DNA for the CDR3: TGTGCCACCACTTCGGGGGAGCGAGAGACCCAGTACTTC. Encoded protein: CATTSGERETQYF. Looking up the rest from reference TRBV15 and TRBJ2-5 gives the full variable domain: DAMVIQNPRYQVTQFGKPVTLSCSQTLNHNVMYWYQQKSSQAPKLLFHYYDKDFNNEADTPDNFQSRRPNTSFCFLDIRSPGLGDTAMYLCATTSGERETQYFGPGTRLLVL.

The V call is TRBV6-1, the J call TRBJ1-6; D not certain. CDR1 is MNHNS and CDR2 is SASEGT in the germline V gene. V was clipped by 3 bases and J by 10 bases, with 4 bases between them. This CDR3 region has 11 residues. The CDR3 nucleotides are TGTGCCAGCAGTGAGTCGTCACCCCTCCACTTT. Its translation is CASSESSPLHF.